A single sample is the source of the 20 T cell receptor beta chains below, sequenced in a study of human T cells and chemical hapten exposure. Time point meaning: pre-sensitization, week 0. Treatment of the sample: therapeutic diphenylcyclopropenone sensitization with weekly scalp DPC. TCRdb processed the RACE reads anew with MiXCR; each CDR3 protein has one entry. The sample records approximately 260,000 distinct CDR3 sequences, about 9.4% being singletons. Source: whole blood, taken in connection with sensitization to the hapten diphenylcyclopropenone (DPC). The receptors shown here come from a woman aged 40 to 50 with alopecia areata. Some clones in this sample may be carry-over from other donors' samples.

The CDR3 is CASSGPSEAFF. The DNA of the CDR3 is TGTGCCAGCAGTGGCCCCAGTGAAGCTTTCTTT. The chain is built from TRBV28 and TRBJ1-1, with D uncertain. Per the germline V gene, CDR1 is MDHEN and CDR2 is SYDVKM. There are 11 residues in the CDR3. Trimming removed 5 bases at V and 7 bases at J, with 8 bases between.

Only a few counts were recorded for this clonotype. This chain joins TRBV29-1 and TRBJ1-4, with D unclear. Germline V gene data show CDR1 as SQVTM and CDR2 as ANQGSEA. CDR3 length: 13 amino acids. The germline V and J ends were trimmed by 5 bases and 5 bases, with 12 bases remaining between them. The CDR3 loop is CSVRWGANEKLFF. The CDR3 DNA reads as TGCAGCGTTAGATGGGGAGCGAATGAAAAACTGTTTTTT.

The genes are TRBV6-2 or TRBV6-3 and TRBJ1-1; TRBD1 agrees at 12 bases. This CDR3 comprises 18 residues. The J segment lost 3 bases and the V segment lost 0 bases, leaving 8 bases of the junction unmatched. Germline CDR1 is MNHEY and CDR2 is SVGEGT. The CDR3 region is CASSYSLTGTGGYTEAFF. The CDR3, as DNA: TGTGCCAGCAGTTACTCTTTAACCGGGACAGGGGGCTACACTGAAGCTTTCTTT.

In this sample, this clonotype turned up a few times. The chain links TRBV9 to TRBJ2-7; TRBD2 matches 9 bases. V lost 0 bases to trimming and J lost 4 bases; unmatched junction nucleotides: 5. The CDR3 contains 15 residues. CDR1 is SGDLS, CDR2 YYNGEE, per germline. CDR3 in amino acids: CASSVVGTSMYEQYF. The CDR3 DNA reads TGTGCCAGCAGCGTAGTCGGGACTAGCATGTACGAGCAGTACTTC.

This clonotype was observed a single time. The chain has TRBV5-1 and TRBJ2-3; TRBD2 aligns across 7 bases. From germline, CDR1 is SGHRS and CDR2 YFSETQ. V shed 1 base, J shed 6 bases, and the junction held 8 bases outside the gene matches. This CDR3 region has 15 residues. CDR3: CASSLSAGATDTQYF. As DNA, the CDR3 is TGCGCCAGCAGCTTGTCTGCGGGAGCGACGGATACGCAGTATTTT. Full variable domain (missing parts from reference TRBV5-1 and TRBJ2-3): KAGVTQTPRYLIKTRGQQVTLSCSPISGHRSVSWYQQTPGQGLQFLFEYFSETQRNKGNFPGRFSGRQFSNSRSEMNVSTLELGDSALYLCASSLSAGATDTQYFGPGTRLTVL.

Only a few counts were recorded for this clonotype. The chain combines TRBV6-5 with TRBJ1-1; D is undetermined. Deletions cut 1 base from V and 4 bases from J, with 22 bases between. This CDR3 has 18 amino acids. The germline CDR1 and CDR2 sequences are MNHEY and SVGAGI. The CDR3 DNA follows: TGTGCCAGCAGTTACTTCCGACCTGATCCCCGGGCGGCCACTGAAGCTTTCTTT. Its translation: CASSYFRPDPRAATEAFF.

The V and J genes are TRBV4-3 and TRBJ1-2; tentative D call: TRBD1 (5 bases). This CDR3 is built from 14 residues. The germline gives CDR1 LGHNA, CDR2 YSLEER. The V gene lost 2 bases and the J gene lost 4 bases, with 11 bases spanning the gap. In DNA, the CDR3 is TGCGCCAGCAGCCAACAGGGCGTCGGCTATGGCTACACCTTC. Residues: CASSQQGVGYGYTF.

This clonotype was counted at least ten times. The chain combines TRBV28 with TRBJ1-2; weak D call: TRBD1 (6 bases). V was clipped by 5 bases and J by 7 bases, with 23 bases between them. This CDR3 has 16 amino acids. CDR1 and CDR2 from the germline V gene are MDHEN and SYDVKM. The CDR3: CASSPGGVRGHSGYTF. CDR3 nucleotides: TGTGCCAGCAGTCCCGGGGGGGTCAGGGGACATTCTGGCTACACCTTC.

This clonotype was picked up a small number of times. The chain recombines TRBV12-3 or TRBV12-4 with TRBJ1-6; 7 nucleotides match TRBD1. Trimming took 1 base from V and 9 from J; bases not matched to a gene: 3. This CDR3 comprises 14 residues. CDR3 amino acids: CASSLGGDSSPLHF. The CDR3 DNA follows: TGTGCCAGCAGTTTAGGGGGGGACAGTTCACCCCTCCACTTT.

The chain uses TRBV27 and TRBJ2-7; D ambiguous. CDR1 MNHEY and CDR2 SMNVEV come from the germline V gene (reference sequence). This CDR3 is 13 amino acids long. The V and J ends lost 3 bases and 3 bases respectively, with 9 bases between them. The DNA for the CDR3 is TGTGCCAGCAGTTTTACCCCCAACTACGAGCAGTACTTC. This translates into CASSFTPNYEQYF.

The genes are TRBV20-1 and TRBJ2-3, with TRBD2 matching over 8 bases. This CDR3 contains 13 residues. V was pared by 5 bases and J by 2 bases, with 3 bases of the junction left unmatched. Germline V gene lookup returns CDR1 DFQATT and CDR2 SNEGSKA (reference sequence). The CDR3, as DNA: TGCAGTGCTTTAGCGGGACCCACAGATACGCAGTATTTT. This encodes CSALAGPTDTQYF.

The chain joins TRBV12-3 or TRBV12-4 to TRBJ2-7; 12 bases match TRBD2. The length of the CDR3 is 15 residues. V lost 6 bases to trimming and J lost 2 bases; unmatched junction nucleotides: 5. CDR3: CASRPTSGGAYEQYF. CDR3 in DNA: TGTGCCAGCAGGCCGACTAGCGGGGGAGCCTACGAGCAGTACTTC.

This clonotype was seen a handful of times. This chain uses TRBV5-1 with TRBJ2-1, with 9 bases fitting TRBD1. The CDR3 is 15 residues long. The V segment lost 3 bases and the J segment 7 bases; nucleotides outside the gene matches: 8. CDR1 is SGHRS and CDR2 is YFSETQ in the germline V gene. CDR3 DNA sequence: TGCGCCAGCAGCTCCGGGACAGGGTTAACGAATGAGCAGTTCTTC. Its translation is CASSSGTGLTNEQFF.

This clonotype showed up many times. The genes are TRBV7-2 and TRBJ2-5; D might be TRBD1 or TRBD2, each matching 5 bases. This CDR3 comprises 12 residues. The germline V gene encodes CDR1 SGHTA and CDR2 FQGNSA. The V gene lost 6 bases and the J gene lost 4 bases, with 9 bases spanning the gap. This CDR3 is CASSLGVETQYF. The CDR3, as DNA: TGTGCCAGCAGTTTGGGGGTAGAGACCCAGTACTTC.

This clonotype was seen only a few times. The chain has TRBV6-1 and TRBJ1-1, with D perhaps TRBD1 (5 bases). Trimming removed 7 bases at V and 6 bases at J, with 18 bases between. CDR1 and CDR2 from the germline V gene are MNHNS and SASEGT. This CDR3 comprises 14 residues. CDR3 sequence reads: CASKMFRRTPEAFF. DNA of the CDR3: TGTGCCAGCAAAATGTTCCGGCGGACACCTGAAGCTTTCTTT.

This clonotype was seen ten or more times. The rearrangement joins TRBV29-1 to TRBJ2-3, with 10 bases matching TRBD2. The length of the CDR3 is 14 residues. Germline loops: CDR1 SQVTM, CDR2 ANQGSEA. V was clipped by 7 bases and J by 6 bases; unmatched bases: 10. The CDR3 is CSAAGLAGVDTQYF. The CDR3 DNA follows: TGCAGCGCGGCGGGGCTAGCGGGAGTGGATACGCAGTATTTT.

This clonotype came up a few times. The chain uses TRBV27 and TRBJ2-1; 7 bases are shared with TRBD1. The germline V gene has CDR1 MNHEY and CDR2 SMNVEV (reference sequence). Trimming cost V 5 bases and J 7 bases; bases outside gene matches: 8. This CDR3 spans 14 amino acids. CDR3 protein: CASSIGGRGNEQFF. CDR3 in DNA: TGTGCCAGCAGTATAGGCGGCAGGGGGAATGAGCAGTTCTTC.

The V and J genes are TRBV11-1 and TRBJ2-6; D is undetermined. This CDR3 has 14 amino acids. The V and J ends lost 6 bases and 0 bases respectively, with 6 bases between them. Germline loops: CDR1 SGHAT, CDR2 FQDESV (reference sequence). The CDR3 region has the DNA TGTGCCAGCAGGAAAATCTCTGGGGCCAACGTCCTGACTTTC. Translating gives CASRKISGANVLTF.

At least ten counts were recorded for this clonotype. The V gene is TRBV20-1, the J gene TRBJ2-1; 9 positions match TRBD2. V was pared by 1 base and J by 8 bases, with 9 bases of the junction left unmatched. The CDR3 length is 15 residues. Germline V gene lookup returns CDR1 DFQATT and CDR2 SNEGSKA (reference sequence). CDR3 amino acids: CSARALAGDVDEQFF. CDR3 DNA: TGCAGTGCTAGAGCCTTAGCGGGAGATGTCGATGAGCAGTTCTTC.

In its sample, this clonotype was seen a few times. The rearrangement links TRBV5-4 to TRBJ2-7, with 13 bases fitting TRBD2. Germline CDR1 and CDR2: SGHNT and YYREEE (reference sequence). V shed 4 bases and J 7 bases; nucleotides not matched to a gene: 8. CDR3 length: 15 amino acids. The CDR3 is CASSPGTSGMGEQYF. In DNA form, the CDR3 reads TGTGCCAGCAGCCCGGGGACTAGCGGGATGGGTGAGCAGTACTTC.